These T cell receptor beta chains were read from a single sample in a study of T cells after yellow fever vaccination. TCRdb re-called the 5' RACE reads through MiXCR, storing one row per CDR3 protein. This sample has 250,000 to 300,000 distinct CDR3 sequences; roughly 5.6% occur once, and the top ten carry less than 3.5%. Specimen: CD4+ T cells sorted from PBMCs, collected on the day of the yellow fever booster vaccination. The receptors here all came from a man aged 18-30 years who received the YFV17D yellow fever vaccine. The CDR3 runs from the conserved cysteine through the conserved F or W. The D gene is left open where the match is weak. The listing skips clone size in some rows; elsewhere it reads once, few, many or a size class.

>TRBJ2-1|TRBD2|many|TRBV29-1
TGCAGCGTTGCGCTTGCTAGCGGGGAATACAATGAGCAGTTCTTC
CSVALASGEYNEQFF
>TRBJ2-2|NA|few|TRBV12-3/TRBV12-4
TGTGCCAGCAGTTTAGCGGGGCCTGTGGAGCTGTTTTTT
CASSLAGPVELFF
>TRBJ2-5|TRBD2|many|TRBV7-2
TGTGCCAGCAGCTTCGTGACTAGCGGGGAAGAGACCCAGTACTTC
CASSFVTSGEETQYF
>TRBJ1-5|NA|many|TRBV7-6
TGTGCCAGCAGCCCGGACCCGGGTTATTATAGCAATCAGCCCCAGCATTTT
CASSPDPGYYSNQPQHF
>TRBJ2-1|NA|few|TRBV5-8
TGTGCCAGCAGCCCAGCCTCCTGGCAGAGCTCCTACAATGAGCAGTTCTTC
CASSPASWQSSYNEQFF
>TRBJ2-4|TRBD1|many|TRBV20-1
TGCAGTGCACCGACAGGGCTCAGGAACATTCAGTACTTC
CSAPTGLRNIQYF
>TRBJ1-1|NA|many|TRBV9
TGTGCCAGCAGCGTTGGACACCTGAACACTGAAGCTTTCTTT
CASSVGHLNTEAFF
>TRBJ2-6|NA|few|TRBV5-1
TGCGCCAGCAGCTTGGATGGGCGTCCAGGGGCCAACGTCCTGACTTTC
CASSLDGRPGANVLTF
>TRBJ2-5|NA|few|TRBV2
TGTGCCAGCAGTGAGGAACACGGAGAGACCCAGTACTTC
CASSEEHGETQYF
>TRBJ2-4|TRBD1|many|TRBV2
TGTGCCAGCAGTGAGGACAGGGGGGTTGACATTCAGTACTTC
CASSEDRGVDIQYF
>TRBJ2-7|NA|many|TRBV29-1
TGCAGCGTAGGGATATGGGACTACGAGCAGTACTTC
CSVGIWDYEQYF
>TRBJ2-5|NA|NA|TRBV11-1
TGTGCCAGCAGTTACACCGGAGGGACGGTAGGGGAGACCCAGTACTTC
CASSYTGGTVGETQYF
>TRBJ2-7|NA|NA|TRBV15
TGTGCCACCAGCAGGGGTAGAGATACCTACGAGCAGTACTTC
CATSRGRDTYEQYF
>TRBJ1-3|NA|few|TRBV7-9
TGTGCCGGAGGCATGGACTCTGGAAACACCATATATTTT
CAGGMDSGNTIYF
>TRBJ2-3|NA|many|TRBV6-5
TGTGCCAGCAGTTACCAAGGCATCAGCACAGATACGCAGTATTTT
CASSYQGISTDTQYF
>TRBJ2-7|NA|few|TRBV1
TGCACCAGCACCCAGACTACGGCCGAGGGTTCGTACGAGCAGTACTTC
CTSTQTTAEGSYEQYF
>TRBJ1-5|NA|few|TRBV7-9
TGTGCCAGCAGCCCTCCCGGAGATAGCAATCAGCCCCAGCATTTT
CASSPPGDSNQPQHF
>TRBJ1-1|NA|few|TRBV18
TGTGCCAGCTCACCATGGCGGGAGAACACTGAAGCTTTCTTT
CASSPWRENTEAFF
>TRBJ2-4|NA|many|TRBV5-1
TGCGCCAGCAGCTTGATGGGGGGAGTGGGAAACATTCAGTACTTC
CASSLMGGVGNIQYF
>TRBJ1-2|TRBD1|few|TRBV24-1
TGTGCCACGGGACAGGTTGGCTACACCTTC
CATGQVGYTF
>TRBJ1-6|TRBD1|NA|TRBV6-1
TGTGCCAGCAGTGAACTGGACAGGCCTAATTCACCCCTCCACTTT
CASSELDRPNSPLHF
>TRBJ1-1|NA|many|TRBV29-1
TGCATGGTTACGAACACTGAAGCTTTCTTT
CMVTNTEAFF
>TRBJ2-4|TRBD2|many|TRBV5-1
TGCGCCAGCAGCCTGCTGATCGGGGGGGCCAAAAACATTCAGTACTTC
CASSLLIGGAKNIQYF
>TRBJ2-5|NA|many|TRBV7-2
TGTGCCAGCAGCTCACAATCCCAGGGACTGAAAGAGACCCAGTACTTC
CASSSQSQGLKETQYF
>TRBJ2-7|NA|NA|TRBV3-2
TGTGCCAGCAGCCAAGCGGCCGGCAGGGGGCCGTCCTACGAGCAGTACTTC
CASSQAAGRGPSYEQYF
>TRBJ1-1|NA|few|TRBV5-6
TGTGCCAGCAGCTTCAAGCTTTTCGGCACTGAAGCTTTCTTT
CASSFKLFGTEAFF
>TRBJ1-6|TRBD1|NA|TRBV7-2
TGTGCCAGCAGCCTCCGACAGGGGGCTAATTCACCCCTCCACTTT
CASSLRQGANSPLHF
>TRBJ2-3|TRBD2|few|TRBV25-1
TGTGCCAGCAGTCCCAGACTAGCGGCTAGCACAGATACGCAGTATTTT
CASSPRLAASTDTQYF
>TRBJ1-1|NA|NA|TRBV29-1
TGCAGCGTTGGAGGAGGGAGGGGGGACACTGAAGCTTTCTTT
CSVGGGRGDTEAFF
>TRBJ2-1|NA|many|TRBV25-1
TGTGCCAGCAGTGTCGCCGGGGGCTCCTACAATGAGCAGTTCTTC
CASSVAGGSYNEQFF
>TRBJ1-6|NA|NA|TRBV3-1
TGTGCCAGCAGCCGAATCTCAGGGGAGGCACCCCTCCACTTT
CASSRISGEAPLHF
>TRBJ2-3|TRBD2|NA|TRBV20-1
TGCAGTGCTAGAGATCCAGCGGGGGGGCCAGATACGCAGTATTTT
CSARDPAGGPDTQYF
>TRBJ2-5|NA|many|TRBV9
TGTGCCAGCAGCGCCGGGAGAGGCCAAGAGACCCAGTACTTC
CASSAGRGQETQYF
>TRBJ2-1|TRBD2|many|TRBV6-2/TRBV6-3
TGTGCCAGCAAGGAAAGCGGGGGGGCGGATGAGCAGTTCTTC
CASKESGGADEQFF
>TRBJ2-3|NA|few|TRBV6-5
TGTGCCAGCAGTCGAACCCTTTACGCAGATACGCAGTATTTT
CASSRTLYADTQYF
>TRBJ1-5|NA|NA|TRBV6-2/TRBV6-3
TGTGCCAGCAGATTTGACCCTAGCAATCAGCCCCAGCATTTT
CASRFDPSNQPQHF
>TRBJ2-1|NA|NA|TRBV12-3/TRBV12-4
TGTGCCAGCAGTTGGATGTTAACTAGCTATGAAAGGCTCTTC
CASSWMLTSYERLF
>TRBJ2-1|TRBD2|many|TRBV27
TGTGCCAGCAGTCCAACATCGACTAGCGGGGCAAATGAGCAGTTCTTC
CASSPTSTSGANEQFF
>TRBJ2-5|TRBD2|few|TRBV7-2
TGTGCCAGCAGCTTAGCACCTAGCGGGGGGGCCGGAGAGACCCAGTACTTC
CASSLAPSGGAGETQYF
>TRBJ1-6|TRBD1|many|TRBV3-1
TGTGCCAGCAGCCCGGACAGGGGCCGGTGGAATTCACCCCTCCACTTT
CASSPDRGRWNSPLHF
>TRBJ2-3|NA|few|TRBV7-8
TGTGCCAGCAGCCCCTTGGGGGGAATCACAGATACGCAGTATTTT
CASSPLGGITDTQYF
>TRBJ1-5|NA|few|TRBV12-3/TRBV12-4
TGTGCCAGCAGTTTCGCTAGCAATCAGCCCCAGCATTTT
CASSFASNQPQHF
>TRBJ1-4|NA|few|TRBV20-1
TGCAGTGCTAGCCTGAGACAGTACAATGAAAAACTGTTTTTT
CSASLRQYNEKLFF
>TRBJ1-2|NA|few|TRBV5-1
TGCGCCAGCAGCTTGGACAGACCTTATGGCTACACCTTC
CASSLDRPYGYTF
>TRBJ2-1|NA|many|TRBV29-1
TGCAGCGCCGCTAGCGATCTAACCTACAATGAGCAGTTCTTC
CSAASDLTYNEQFF
>TRBJ1-2|TRBD1|NA|TRBV6-5
TGTGCCAGCAGGGGACAGGGGGACTATGGCTACACCTTC
CASRGQGDYGYTF
>TRBJ1-1|TRBD1|few|TRBV7-2
TGTGCCAGCAGGGGAGACAGGGGCAATTTACTGAACACTGAAGCTTTCTTT
CASRGDRGNLLNTEAFF
>TRBJ2-3|TRBD2|few|TRBV6-2/TRBV6-3
TGTGCCAGCAAGGCGCGGGGGGCGTCGGGCACAGATACGCAGTATTTT
CASKARGASGTDTQYF
>TRBJ1-5|NA|many|TRBV20-1
TGCAGTGCTAGAGATGTATCCGGGGGGGATCAGCCCCAGCATTTT
CSARDVSGGDQPQHF
>TRBJ2-3|TRBD1|many|TRBV11-2
TGTGCCAGCAGAAAACAGGGGACGGGAGATACGCAGTATTTT
CASRKQGTGDTQYF
>TRBJ1-6|NA|few|TRBV6-6
TGTGCCGCAAGAGGACTAGGTAATTCACCCCTCCACTTT
CAARGLGNSPLHF
>TRBJ2-1|NA|NA|TRBV5-1
TGCGCCAGCAGCCCTGACTGGGGCCAGCAGTTCTTC
CASSPDWGQQFF
>TRBJ1-3|TRBD1|NA|TRBV20-1
TGCAGTGCCAGGACAGGGTTCTCTGGAAACACCATATATTTT
CSARTGFSGNTIYF
>TRBJ2-7|TRBD1|NA|TRBV6-2/TRBV6-3
TGTGCCAGCAGTTACGGGACAGGGCAGGACTTC
CASSYGTGQDF
>TRBJ2-7|NA|many|TRBV5-1
TGCGCCAGCAGCTTGGGGGGGCAGGGGCGCTACGAGCAGTACTTC
CASSLGGQGRYEQYF
>TRBJ1-2|NA|many|TRBV12-3/TRBV12-4
TGTGCCAGCAGTTTTTTAGGGAGGTATGGCTACACCTTC
CASSFLGRYGYTF
>TRBJ1-2|TRBD1|NA|TRBV4-1
TGCGCCAGCAGCCAGGGACAGGGGTTCCTCGGCTATGGCTACACCTTC
CASSQGQGFLGYGYTF
>TRBJ2-3|TRBD1|few|TRBV28
TGTGCCAGCAGCGCCCCGGGACAGGGAGCAGATACGCAGTATTTT
CASSAPGQGADTQYF
>TRBJ1-2|NA|NA|TRBV2
TGTGCCAGCAGCGAAGACTTGGCCGGCTACACCTTC
CASSEDLAGYTF
>TRBJ2-3|NA|NA|TRBV20-1
TGCAGTGCCTTACCTGTCCTGTTCACGGATACGCAGTATTTT
CSALPVLFTDTQYF